A single sample is the source of the 30 T cell receptor beta chains below, sequenced in a study of T-cell reconstitution after alpha-beta-depleted transplantation in children. Molecular barcoding with unique molecular identifiers was used for the TCRbeta library. TCRdb reanalysed the PCR reads using MiXCR and keeps one entry per CDR3 protein. The sample lists roughly 310,000 distinct CDR3 sequences; 23% were seen once. Sequences were derived from PBMCs, mostly from graft donor cells, sampled 180 days after TCRalphabeta/CD19-depleted stem cell transplant. The source of these receptors is a male patient under 18 who had a stem cell transplant for acute lymphoblastic leukemia, so the T cells may come from the graft donor.

This chain links TRBV12-3 or TRBV12-4 with TRBJ2-5, with TRBD2 matching 8 bases. This CDR3 has 17 amino acids. This chain's CDR3 is CACSPPGAGGLQETQYF. CDR3 sequence (DNA): TGTGCATGCAGTCCCCCGGGGGCGGGAGGCCTCCAAGAGACCCAGTACTTC.

The V call is TRBV24-1, the J call TRBJ2-3; no firm D call. The CDR3 loop spans 13 amino acids. The germline gives CDR1 KGHDR, CDR2 SFDVKD. Between the trimmed V and J ends, which lost 1 base and 2 bases, there was a span of 3 bases. The CDR3 loop is CATSDFNTDTQYF. CDR3 DNA sequence: TGTGCCACCAGTGATTTTAACACAGATACGCAGTATTTT.

This clonotype was detected a few times. This rearrangement joins TRBV5-1 to TRBJ2-7; D gene uncertain. CDR3 length: 14 residues. Germline values: CDR1 SGHRS, CDR2 YFSETQ. With 4 bases removed from V and 4 bases from J, the gap between germline ends came to 15 bases. Here the CDR3 DNA reads TGCGCCAGCAGCCCCTCATCTAGGGTTTACGAGCAGTACTTC. Translated: CASSPSSRVYEQYF.

This clonotype appeared many times. V and J are TRBV6-1 and TRBJ1-1; D gene unclear. The CDR3 sequence is 14 residues long. V dropped 5 bases and J dropped 1 base, with 11 bases sitting between them. Germline lookup yields CDR1 MNHNS and CDR2 SASEGT. CDR3 amino acids: CASSPRYRNTEAFF. CDR3 coding DNA: TGTGCCAGCAGTCCCCGTTACCGGAACACTGAAGCTTTCTTT.

V is TRBV20-1 and J is TRBJ2-6, with TRBD2 as a possible D gene (5 bases). V was trimmed by 6 bases and J by 0 bases, leaving 27 bases between them. The CDR3 loop spans 20 amino acids. In germline, CDR1 is DFQATT, CDR2 SNEGSKA (reference sequence). CDR3 residues: CSAPAPARVIGPSGANVLTF. The DNA of the CDR3 is TGCAGTGCCCCTGCGCCGGCGCGGGTAATAGGACCCTCTGGGGCCAACGTCCTGACTTTC.

The CDR3: CASSKDRRNEQFF. The CDR3 nucleotides read TGTGCCAGCAGTAAGGACAGGCGGAATGAGCAGTTCTTC. The chain recombines TRBV2 with TRBJ2-1; 7 bases match TRBD1. In germline, CDR1 is SNHLY, CDR2 FYNNEI. Trimming cost V 5 bases and J 7 bases; bases outside gene matches: 5. This CDR3 has 13 residues.

This clonotype was recorded many times. The chain couples TRBV5-1 to TRBJ2-5; D is perhaps TRBD2 (7 bases). The CDR3 runs 14 residues. The V gene lost 5 bases and the J gene lost 2 bases, with 13 bases spanning the gap. Germline V gene data show CDR1 as SGHRS and CDR2 as YFSETQ. The CDR3 DNA follows: TGCGCCAGCAGTTCGCGGGGGCCACAAGAGACCCAGTACTTC. Translated, it gives CASSSRGPQETQYF.

As for this clonotype: Since no conserved phenylalanine or tryptophan closes the CDR3, a read error is the likely cause. This chain joins TRBV4-1 and TRBJ2-7; D assignment may be TRBD1 or TRBD2 (5 bases each). CDR1 is MGHRA and CDR2 is YSYEKL in the germline V gene. The V end lost 5 bases, the J end lost 5 bases, and 16 bases lay between the germline ends. The CDR3 runs 14 residues. The CDR3 nucleotides are TGCGCCAGCAGCTTCAAGGAAAGGGACCACGAGCAGTACTCC. As protein: CASSFKERDHEQYS.

The chain couples TRBV20-1 to TRBJ2-3, with 8 bases fitting TRBD2. The trim removed 3 bases at V and 0 bases at J, leaving 11 bases unmatched. The CDR3 is 17 amino acids. The germline CDR1 and CDR2 sequences are DFQATT and SNEGSKA (reference sequence). CDR3 protein: CSASALAGRPSTDTQYF. The CDR3 bases are TGCAGTGCTAGTGCGTTAGCGGGAAGACCTAGCACAGATACGCAGTATTTT.

This clonotype appeared many times. The V call is TRBV10-3, the J call TRBJ1-6, with D uncertain. The CDR3 runs to 14 residues. Germline loops: CDR1 ENHRY, CDR2 SYGVKD. Trimming left V 0 bases short and J 7 bases short, with 7 bases between. CDR3 sequence reads: CAISESSGNSPLHF. Here the CDR3 DNA reads TGTGCCATCAGTGAGTCCTCGGGGAATTCACCCCTCCACTTT.

CDR3 sequence reads: CSARTYSSYNEQFF. The CDR3 region has the DNA TGCAGTGCCCGGACCTATAGCTCCTACAATGAGCAGTTCTTC. V is TRBV20-1 and J is TRBJ2-1; D not certain. The germline CDR1 and CDR2 sequences are DFQATT and SNEGSKA (reference sequence). This CDR3 contains 14 residues. Trimming removed 6 bases from V and 0 bases from J, with 12 bases in between.

The chain combines TRBV7-3 with TRBJ2-1; TRBD2 agrees at 7 bases. The CDR3 sequence is 15 residues long. Germline V CDR1 and CDR2: SGHTA, FQGTGA. The J segment lost 8 bases and the V segment lost 2 bases, leaving 9 bases of the junction unmatched. CDR3 sequence (DNA): TGTGCCAGCAGCTTAGGGGCGGGAGTGTCAGATGAGCAGTTCTTC. Translated, it gives CASSLGAGVSDEQFF.

This clonotype was recorded a few times. This chain uses TRBV15 with TRBJ2-1; 11 nucleotides match TRBD2. The ends lost 2 bases at V and 7 bases at J; junction bases unmatched: 7. CDR1 and CDR2 from the germline V gene are LNHNV and YYDKDF (reference sequence). The CDR3 sequence is 16 residues long. This CDR3 reads CATSRKLAGARNEQFF. The CDR3 region has the DNA TGTGCCACCAGCAGAAAACTAGCGGGAGCGAGAAATGAGCAGTTCTTC.

The rearrangement uses TRBV20-1 and TRBJ1-5, with D uncertain. Trimming left V 6 bases short and J 2 bases short, with 14 bases between. The CDR3 extends over 14 amino acids. Germline CDR1 DFQATT, CDR2 SNEGSKA (reference sequence). The CDR3 protein is CSAPSRGGNQPQHF. The CDR3 nucleotides read TGCAGTGCCCCATCCCGCGGAGGCAATCAGCCCCAGCATTTT.

This clonotype was seen a few times. The chain recombines TRBV7-8 with TRBJ2-7, with D perhaps TRBD1 (6 bases). CDR3 length: 16 amino acids. CDR1 SGHVS and CDR2 FQNEAQ come from the germline V gene. The V and J ends lost 0 bases and 6 bases respectively, with 18 bases between them. The CDR3 DNA is TGTGCCAGCAGCTTAGCGCCCCAGGGGCGAAAATCCGAGCAGTACTTC. This gives the protein CASSLAPQGRKSEQYF.

Only a few counts were recorded for this clonotype. The V call is TRBV20-1, the J call TRBJ1-1, with 7 bases lining up with TRBD1. Germline CDR1 DFQATT, CDR2 SNEGSKA (reference sequence). The CDR3 runs 10 residues. The trim removed 6 bases at V and 7 bases at J, leaving 2 bases unmatched. CDR3 DNA: TGCAGTGCCCGGGACAGTGAAGCTTTCTTT. Translation gives CSARDSEAFF.

The V and J genes are TRBV7-9 and TRBJ2-1; D is unresolved. V lost 3 bases to trimming and J lost 8 bases, with 5 bases between them. Germline V lookup: CDR1 SEHNR, CDR2 FQNEAQ (reference sequence). There are 11 residues in the CDR3. The CDR3 reads CASSFVDEQFF. CDR3 nucleotide sequence: TGTGCCAGCAGCTTTGTGGATGAGCAGTTCTTC.

V is TRBV29-1 and J is TRBJ2-2; 7 bases are a match to TRBD2. Germline lookup yields CDR1 SQVTM and CDR2 ANQGSEA. The CDR3 runs 15 residues. Trimming cost V 2 bases and J 0 bases; bases outside gene matches: 3. As DNA, the CDR3 is TGCAGCGTTGAAAGCGGGAACACGAACACCGGGGAGCTGTTTTTT. Its translation is CSVESGNTNTGELFF.

The chain has TRBV5-1 and TRBJ1-1; D might be TRBD1 (5 bases). With 7 bases removed from V and 0 bases from J, the gap between germline ends came to 16 bases. CDR1 is SGHRS, CDR2 YFSETQ, per germline. CDR3 size: 15 residues. Here the CDR3 DNA reads TGCGCCAGCGGGACCAACCCCGATATGAACACTGAAGCTTTCTTT. Encoded protein: CASGTNPDMNTEAFF.

This clonotype showed up just a few times. The chain recombines TRBV5-1 with TRBJ2-7, with D unclear. V lost 5 bases, J lost 3 bases, and 9 bases lay in between. Germline CDR1 and CDR2: SGHRS and YFSETQ. The CDR3 length is 12 residues. This CDR3 is CASSLGNYEQYF. The DNA for the CDR3 is TGCGCCAGCAGTCTGGGCAACTACGAGCAGTACTTC.

This clonotype showed up just a few times. The rearrangement joins TRBV6-6 to TRBJ2-7; D ambiguous. Trimming pared 4 bases from V and 3 bases from J, leaving 10 bases between. The CDR3 sequence is 13 residues long. CDR1 is MNHNY, CDR2 SVGAGI, per germline (reference sequence). In DNA, the CDR3 is TGTGCCAGCAGTTGGAACCGACTCTACGAGCAGTACTTC. It translates to CASSWNRLYEQYF.

This chain joins TRBV29-1 and TRBJ2-3; no clear D gene. This CDR3 is built from 11 residues. The germline V gene has CDR1 SQVTM and CDR2 ANQGSEA. V lost 4 bases and J 4 bases, leaving 6 bases between the germline ends. The CDR3 region is CSVGRPDTQYF. The CDR3 DNA is TGCAGCGTTGGCCGGCCAGATACGCAGTATTTT.

This clonotype showed up just a few times. The chain couples TRBV5-1 to TRBJ2-3; D uncertain. The CDR3 length is 13 residues. Trimming pared 1 base from V and 4 bases from J, leaving 7 bases between. Germline V CDR1 and CDR2: SGHRS, YFSETQ. The CDR3 loop is CASSLSRPDTQYF. CDR3 nucleotide sequence: TGCGCCAGCAGCTTGTCTAGGCCAGATACGCAGTATTTT.

The chain is built from TRBV12-3 or TRBV12-4 and TRBJ2-5, with D possibly TRBD1 on 5 matching bases. V shed 5 bases and J shed 5 bases, with 30 bases lying between them. This CDR3 is built from 19 residues. CDR3 bases: TGTGCCAGCAGTCCAGGTGGGGCCAGCTTCTTGGCCCCCCGGGAGACCCAGTACTTC. This encodes CASSPGGASFLAPRETQYF.

J is TRBJ1-2 and V is TRBV9; a weak D match, TRBD1 (5 bases). V dropped 0 bases and J dropped 2 bases, with 11 bases sitting between them. Germline loops: CDR1 SGDLS, CDR2 YYNGEE. The CDR3 is 15 amino acids. The CDR3 coding sequence is TGTGCCAGCAGCGTAGCCAGGACACGCAACTATGGCTACACCTTC. Protein: CASSVARTRNYGYTF.

This clonotype was found a few times. This chain joins TRBV9 and TRBJ2-5; a weak D match, TRBD2 (5 bases). Trimming took off 0 bases at V and 3 bases at J, with 9 bases between the two ends. The CDR3 sequence is 14 residues long. The germline CDR1 and CDR2 sequences are SGDLS and YYNGEE. The CDR3: CASSVAPGEETQYF. The CDR3 nucleotides are TGTGCCAGCAGCGTAGCTCCCGGGGAAGAGACCCAGTACTTC.

This chain joins TRBV29-1 and TRBJ2-2; possible D gene TRBD1, 6 bases. The V and J ends lost 7 bases and 4 bases respectively, with 10 bases between them. In germline, CDR1 is SQVTM, CDR2 ANQGSEA. The CDR3 is 12 residues long. CDR3: CSANRATGELFF. CDR3 nucleotide sequence: TGCAGCGCCAACAGGGCCACCGGGGAGCTGTTTTTT.

This clonotype was seen a few times. J is TRBJ2-1 and V is TRBV20-1; 12 nucleotides match TRBD1. Trimming at V came to 5 bases and at J to 5 bases, leaving 16 bases not matched to a gene. The V gene's germline CDR1 is DFQATT and CDR2 SNEGSKA (reference sequence). The CDR3 consists of 18 residues. The CDR3 bases are TGCAGTGCTCCCCTGGGGGACAGGGGGCGAGGGCTGCACAATGAGCAGTTCTTC. It is translated as CSAPLGDRGRGLHNEQFF.

This clonotype was seen a few times. The chain links TRBV4-1 to TRBJ2-7; D is perhaps TRBD2 (6 bases). In germline, CDR1 is MGHRA, CDR2 YSYEKL. Trimming left V 4 bases short and J 5 bases short, with 15 bases between. There are 14 residues in the CDR3. In DNA form, the CDR3 reads TGCGCCAGCAGCCCGGGACTCAAGCCTCACGAGCAGTACTTC. Its translation: CASSPGLKPHEQYF.

This clonotype was picked up a small number of times. V and J are TRBV4-1 and TRBJ2-7, with TRBD1 matching 7 bases. V lost 3 bases, J lost 2 bases, and 4 bases stayed unmatched. The germline gives CDR1 MGHRA, CDR2 YSYEKL. The CDR3 contains 14 residues. This chain's CDR3 is CASSQGQPPYEQYF. CDR3 bases: TGCGCCAGCAGCCAGGGACAGCCGCCCTACGAGCAGTACTTC.